Listed below are T cell receptor beta chains from one sample, sequenced in a study of blood T cell repertoires in COVID-19. Sequenced by immunoSEQ multiplex PCR; TCRdb stores in-frame clones only, minus some. Altogether hundreds of thousands of clones are present, approximately 85% being singletons, with the ten largest covering about 0.64%. Sequences were obtained from peripheral blood. The receptors originated from a human donor in a cohort sampled during active COVID-19. Both conserved end residues are part of each CDR3.

v_call	j_call	cdr3_aa
TRBV14	TRBJ2-3	CASSQLGHATSTDTQYF
TRBV10-3	TRBJ2-7	CAISGGHEQYF
TRBV9	TRBJ2-7	CASSSGTDIFF
TRBV28	TRBJ2-6	CASSLSRAGANVLTF
TRBV7-3	TRBJ2-7	CASSSGLAGGRSYEQYF
TRBV19	TRBJ2-1	CASSQAGKQFF
TRBV6-5	TRBJ1-1	CASRLGQRGTEAFF
TRBV7-2	TRBJ1-6	CASSSTPRGVNSPLHF
TRBV7-9	TRBJ2-1	CASSSETSGGPSSYNEQFF
TRBV7-6	TRBJ2-2	CASSLAGGSLWTGELFF
TRBV5-1	TRBJ1-2	CASSSPPTLPLGQNYGYTF
TRBV1	TRBJ2-7	CTSSQDGWSREGYEQYF
TRBV29-1	TRBJ2-1	CSVEEPGQGSYNEQFF
TRBV4-3	TRBJ2-3	CASSEQTSGDTQYF
TRBV27	TRBJ1-1	CASSLSKQRGPNEAFF
TRBV7-2	TRBJ1-2	CASSETVNYGYTF
TRBV30	TRBJ1-4	CAWSVQQGHEKLFF
TRBV4-1	TRBJ2-7	CASSQVFPSDSSYEQYF
TRBV5-1	TRBJ1-1	CASSLGGRAGTEAFF
TRBV19	TRBJ2-4	CASSRDRGLTRRDIQYF
TRBV12-5	TRBJ1-4	CASGLGGTNEKLFF
TRBV3-1/TRBV3-2	TRBJ1-5	CASSQDINQPQHF
TRBV5-1	TRBJ1-4	CASSMDSRNEKLFF